Presented here are 14 T cell receptor beta chains from one specimen sequenced in a study of CD8+ T cells in alopecia areata. The sample's treatment: oral pan-JAK inhibitor, 5-10 mg twice daily. Sequencing relied on a cDNA template that was reverse transcribed from extracted RNA. Profiling relied on immunoSEQ multiplex PCR, and the TCRdb table lists in-frame clones only, not all of them. The table has 90,000 to 150,000 clones, 50% to 55% seen once. This material consisted of CD4+ T cells sorted from blood, taken at week 4, from a patient treated with tofacitinib. Receptors were obtained from a human donor with alopecia areata.

The chain employs TRBV5-1 and TRBJ1-5; no clear D gene. The germline gives CDR1 SGHRS, CDR2 YFSETQ. V was pared by 0 bases and J by 3 bases, with 4 bases between. This CDR3 is built from 13 residues. The CDR3 DNA follows: TGCGCCAGCAGCTTGGACGTCAATCAGCCCCAGCATTTT. It codes for CASSLDVNQPQHF.

This clone was counted only a few times. The rearrangement joins TRBV14 to TRBJ2-3, with 9 positions matching TRBD1. J was trimmed by 3 bases and V by 6 bases; bases with no gene match: 4. Germline values: CDR1 SGHDN, CDR2 FVKESK. This CDR3 comprises 14 residues. CDR3 DNA sequence: TGTGCCAGCAGGGGACAGGGACTTACAGATACGCAGTATTTT. Amino acid sequence: CASRGQGLTDTQYF.

The V gene is TRBV29-1, the J gene TRBJ1-1; 8 bases line up with TRBD1. V was pared by 3 bases and J by 7 bases, with 4 bases of the junction left unmatched. The CDR3 extends over 12 amino acids. CDR1 and CDR2 (germline): SQVTM, ANQGSEA. The CDR3 bases are TGCAGCGTTGACCCAGGGGGCGTTGAAGCTTTCTTT. This codes for CSVDPGGVEAFF.

In its sample, this clone was seen a few times. This chain links TRBV11-2 with TRBJ2-1; D perhaps matches TRBD2 (6 bases). The CDR3 spans 11 residues. Germline CDR1 and CDR2: SGHAT and FQNNGV. Trimming left V 11 bases short and J 9 bases short, with 14 bases between. The chain's CDR3 is CALRRGTEQFF. For the CDR3, the DNA is TGTGCCCTCCGGCGGGGTACTGAGCAGTTCTTC.

Comment on this clone: A clone one base away is much larger, so this may be a read error. V is TRBV13 and J is TRBJ2-3; D call uncertain. V gave up 4 bases and J gave up 2 bases, with 1 base separating them. The V gene's germline CDR1 is PRHDT and CDR2 FYEKMQ (reference sequence). The CDR3 extends over 11 amino acids. The CDR3 DNA follows: TGTGCCAGCAGCTACACAGATACGCAGTATTTT. It yields the protein CASSYTDTQYF.

J is TRBJ1-1 and V is TRBV5-1; tentative D call: TRBD1 (5 bases). Trimming stripped 4 bases from V and 0 bases from J, with 13 bases between. This CDR3 spans 15 amino acids. Germline CDR1 and CDR2: SGHRS and YFSETQ. The CDR3 loop is CASSPSGGVNTEAFF. The CDR3 coding sequence is TGCGCCAGCAGCCCGTCCGGGGGAGTGAACACTGAAGCTTTCTTT.

This chain joins TRBV27 and TRBJ2-1; 7 bases are a match to TRBD1. This CDR3 contains 13 residues. Per the germline V gene, CDR1 is MNHEY and CDR2 is SMNVEV (reference sequence). V lost 7 bases and J lost 3; bases outside the gene matches: 3. The CDR3 loop reads CASTGQYYNEQFF. CDR3 DNA sequence: TGTGCCAGCACGGGACAGTACTACAATGAGCAGTTCTTC.

This clone was counted a few times. This chain joins TRBV6-1 and TRBJ1-5; D is possibly TRBD1 (5 bases). Deletions cut 4 bases from V and 2 bases from J, with 9 bases between. This CDR3 is 14 amino acids long. Per germline, CDR1 MNHNS and CDR2 SASEGT. CDR3 nucleotides: TGTGCCAGCAGTGTAACGGGGGGCAATCAGCCCCAGCATTTT. It encodes CASSVTGGNQPQHF.

This clone came up a few times. The V call is TRBV30, the J call TRBJ1-2; unclear D gene. Trimming cost V 3 bases and J 3 bases, with 11 bases left between them. Germline CDR1 reads GTSNPN; CDR2 reads SVGIG (reference sequence). This CDR3 is built from 13 residues. The CDR3 DNA is TGTGCCTGGAGCGTCGGGTCCGACTATGGCTACACCTTC. Its protein is CAWSVGSDYGYTF. Full variable domain (missing parts from reference TRBV30 and TRBJ1-2): SQTIHQWPATLVQPVGSPLSLECTVEGTSNPNLYWYRQAAGRGLQLLFYSVGIGQISSEVPQNLSASRPQDRQFILSSKKLLLSDSGFYLCAWSVGSDYGYTFGSGTRLTVV.

This chain connects TRBV19 to TRBJ1-5; D is perhaps TRBD1 (5 bases). The V and J ends lost 3 bases and 0 bases respectively, with 6 bases between them. CDR1 is LNHDA and CDR2 is SQIVND in the germline V gene (reference sequence). There are 14 residues in the CDR3. DNA of the CDR3: TGTGCCAGTAGTATCAGGGATAGCAATCAGCCCCAGCATTTT. It yields the protein CASSIRDSNQPQHF.

This chain joins TRBV6-5 and TRBJ2-3, with D perhaps TRBD2 (5 bases). V was trimmed by 0 bases and J by 7 bases, leaving 14 bases between them. The CDR3 contains 15 residues. From germline, CDR1 is MNHEY and CDR2 SVGAGI. The CDR3 is CASSYSERTDHTQYF. DNA for the CDR3: TGTGCCAGCAGTTACTCGGAGCGGACGGACCATACGCAGTATTTT.

The V gene is TRBV6-1, the J gene TRBJ2-7; no clear D. Germline lookup yields CDR1 MNHNS and CDR2 SASEGT. Trimming stripped 3 bases from V and 0 bases from J, with 6 bases between. This CDR3 spans 13 amino acids. The CDR3 loop reads CASSEGSSYEQYF. The CDR3 DNA sequence: TGTGCCAGCAGTGAGGGTAGCTCCTACGAGCAGTACTTC.

The chain is built from TRBV30 and TRBJ1-2, with D possibly TRBD1 on 6 matching bases. Germline V lookup: CDR1 GTSNPN, CDR2 SVGIG (reference sequence). V shed 2 bases and J shed 10 bases, with 14 bases lying between them. This CDR3 has 12 amino acids. CDR3 nucleotide sequence: TGTGCCTGGAGTCTCAGGGGTTCATTCTACACCTTC. Protein product: CAWSLRGSFYTF.

V usage is TRBV18 and J usage is TRBJ2-5, with unresolved D. Germline lookup yields CDR1 KGHSH and CDR2 LQKENI. Trimming shortened V by 5 bases and J by 0 bases, and 4 bases separated the two germline ends. The CDR3 runs 12 residues. The CDR3 nucleotides are TGTGCCAGCTCAACGTACCAAGAGACCCAGTACTTC. Translating it yields CASSTYQETQYF.